The 22 T cell receptor beta chains below come from one sample, sequenced in a study of blood T cells in healthy people across ages. A sample-barcoded 5' primer and a J-beta primer mix were used in a second PCR of about 7 to 12 cycles. Via MiXCR, TCRdb re-called the 5' RACE reads, giving one row per CDR3 protein. The sample lists about 640,000 distinct CDR3 sequences; around 54% were seen once. The sample taken for sequencing was blood. Receptors originate from a man in his 60s in good health.

This chain joins TRBV18 and TRBJ2-1; maybe TRBD2 (6 bases). CDR1 and CDR2 from the germline V gene are KGHSH and LQKENI. The V and J ends lost 0 bases and 6 bases respectively, with 6 bases between them. The CDR3 contains 13 residues. The CDR3 bases are TGTGCCAGCTCACCACCTAGCGGCAATGAGCAGTTCTTC. Protein: CASSPPSGNEQFF. The full variable domain, its missing parts supplied by reference TRBV18 and TRBJ2-1, is NAGVMQNPRHLVRRRGQEARLRCSPMKGHSHVYWYRQLPEEGLKFMVYLQKENIIDESGMPKERFSAEFPKEGPSILRIQQVVRGDSAAYFCASSPPSGNEQFFGPGTRLTVL.

The chain combines TRBV5-1 with TRBJ1-1; D is possibly TRBD1 (6 bases). This CDR3 is 14 amino acids long. Trimming took 2 bases from V and 6 from J, leaving 14 bases between them. Germline V lookup: CDR1 SGHRS, CDR2 YFSETQ. The CDR3 loop is CASSLTGGAAEAFF. In nucleotides, the CDR3 is TGCGCCAGCAGCTTAACGGGGGGGGCCGCTGAAGCTTTCTTT.

This clonotype occurred many times. This rearrangement joins TRBV12-3 or TRBV12-4 to TRBJ2-5, with 10 positions matching TRBD2. Losses at the gene ends were 5 bases for V and 0 bases for J; bases not matched to a gene: 3. The CDR3 has 15 residues. CDR3 residues: CASSPSGGDQETQYF. CDR3 DNA sequence: TGTGCCAGCAGTCCTAGCGGGGGAGACCAAGAGACCCAGTACTTC.

This clonotype was observed once. The chain recombines TRBV19 with TRBJ2-4; tentatively, D is TRBD1 (6 bases). The J call may not be correct, given that the DNA end is closer to TRBJ2-7. The germline gives CDR1 LNHDA, CDR2 SQIVND (reference sequence). The CDR3 has 14 residues. CDR3 region: CASTTGRGTYEQYF. As DNA, the CDR3 is TGTGCCAGTACCACGGGCAGGGGAACCTACGAGCAGTACTTC.

The J gene is TRBJ2-2, the V gene TRBV29-1; D unresolved. This CDR3 spans 11 amino acids. In germline, CDR1 is SQVTM, CDR2 ANQGSEA. Trimming left V 5 bases short and J 8 bases short, with 9 bases between. The CDR3 nucleotides are TGCAGCGTTCAAGGGCCAGGGGAGCTGTTTTTT. It specifies CSVQGPGELFF.

This chain uses TRBV7-8 with TRBJ2-7; D not certain. CDR3 size: 14 residues. Germline values: CDR1 SGHVS, CDR2 FQNEAQ. Trimming took off 5 bases at V and 0 bases at J, with 11 bases between the two ends. CDR3 sequence reads: CASSLPTSSYEQYF. The CDR3 DNA reads TGTGCCAGCAGCCTACCGACAAGCTCCTACGAGCAGTACTTC. Full variable domain (missing parts from reference TRBV7-8 and TRBJ2-7): GAGVSQSPRYKVAKRGQDVALRCDPISGHVSLFWYQQALGQGPEFLTYFQNEAQLDKSGLPSDRFFAERPEGSVSTLKIQRTQQEDSAVYLCASSLPTSSYEQYFGPGTRLTVT.

This clonotype was observed a handful of times. The J gene is TRBJ2-1, the V gene TRBV27; D possibly corresponds to TRBD2 (7 bases). The V gene's germline CDR1 is MNHEY and CDR2 SMNVEV (reference sequence). V was clipped by 5 bases and J by 9 bases, with 17 bases between them. The CDR3 loop spans 14 amino acids. DNA of the CDR3: TGTGCCAGCAGTCCTCGGGGGGCCTCGGGTGAGCAGTTCTTC. Its translation is CASSPRGASGEQFF.

The gene calls are TRBV7-2 and TRBJ2-5; 11 nucleotides match TRBD2. The germline CDR1 and CDR2 sequences are SGHTA and FQGNSA. CDR3 length: 16 amino acids. V trimming: 5 bases; J trimming: 5 bases; junction bases outside the gene matches: 10. CDR3 residues: CASSRRLSGGAETQYF. CDR3 bases: TGTGCCAGCAGCAGGAGACTTAGCGGGGGGGCGGAGACCCAGTACTTC. The variable domain in full, completed from reference TRBV7-2 and TRBJ2-5, reads GAGVSQSPSNKVTEKGKDVELRCDPISGHTALYWYRQSLGQGLEFLIYFQGNSAPDKSGLPSDRFSAERTGGSVSTLTIQRTQQEDSAVYLCASSRRLSGGAETQYFGPGTRLLVL.

The chain carries TRBV12-3 or TRBV12-4 and TRBJ2-7; 7 bases are shared with TRBD1. V lost 5 bases and J lost 6; bases outside the gene matches: 7. This CDR3 region has 13 residues. CDR3 bases: TGTGCCAGCAGTCGGGACAGAACAGGCGAGCAGTACTTC. This codes for CASSRDRTGEQYF.

Only one count was recorded for this clonotype. This chain connects TRBV7-8 to TRBJ2-4, with TRBD1 matching over 8 bases. The better agreement between TRBJ2-7 and the DNA end casts doubt on the J call. The germline V gene has CDR1 SGHVS and CDR2 FQNEAQ. CDR3 length equals 17 residues. CDR3 sequence: CASSLGLGDRSHDEQYF. Here the CDR3 DNA reads TGTGCCAGCAGCTTAGGGTTAGGGGACAGGTCCCACGACGAGCAGTACTTC.

J is TRBJ1-1 and V is TRBV5-6; no firm D call. V lost 3 bases and J lost 1, with 19 bases in between. Germline CDR1 reads SGHDT; CDR2 reads YYEEEE. There are 17 residues in the CDR3. The CDR3 nucleotides are TGTGCCAGCAGCTACTTTTCCCTTGGCCCCCGGAACACTGAAGCTTTCTTT. Its protein is CASSYFSLGPRNTEAFF.

The gene calls are TRBV7-2 and TRBJ1-2, with D unclear. CDR1 and CDR2 from the germline V gene are SGHTA and FQGNSA. Trimming removed 0 bases at V and 4 bases at J, with 18 bases between. The CDR3 contains 17 residues. This CDR3 is CASSLAPDPGLSYGYTF. The CDR3, as DNA: TGTGCCAGCAGCTTAGCGCCGGACCCGGGGTTAAGCTATGGCTACACCTTC.

This chain links TRBV5-1 with TRBJ2-5, with D perhaps TRBD1 or TRBD2 (5 bases each). The germline CDR1 and CDR2 sequences are SGHRS and YFSETQ. V was trimmed by 4 bases and J by 5 bases, leaving 18 bases between them. CDR3 length equals 15 residues. The CDR3 here is CASSQRLSRVETQYF. DNA for the CDR3: TGCGCCAGCAGCCAGCGACTATCCAGGGTGGAGACCCAGTACTTC. Supplemented by reference TRBV5-1 and TRBJ2-5, the full variable domain reads KAGVTQTPRYLIKTRGQQVTLSCSPISGHRSVSWYQQTPGQGLQFLFEYFSETQRNKGNFPGRFSGRQFSNSRSEMNVSTLELGDSALYLCASSQRLSRVETQYFGPGTRLLVL.

The gene calls are TRBV5-1 and TRBJ1-5; D possibly corresponds to TRBD1 (5 bases). Germline CDR1 SGHRS, CDR2 YFSETQ. The length of the CDR3 is 14 residues. V was trimmed by 0 bases and J by 7 bases, leaving 11 bases between them. CDR3 region: CASSLAHGGQPQHF. The CDR3 DNA is TGCGCCAGCAGCTTGGCCCACGGGGGGCAGCCCCAGCATTTT.

In this sample, this clonotype turned up a few times. J is TRBJ2-7 and V is TRBV9; D call uncertain. This CDR3 comprises 13 residues. The V and J ends lost 4 bases and 10 bases respectively, with 18 bases between them. From germline, CDR1 is SGDLS and CDR2 YYNGEE. The CDR3 here is CASSISDGATQYF. The CDR3 DNA sequence: TGTGCCAGCAGCATCTCGGACGGAGCTACCCAGTACTTC.

V gene TRBV6-1 combines with J gene TRBJ1-1; D is unresolved. Trimming cost V 7 bases and J 1 base, with 10 bases left between them. CDR1 is MNHNS, CDR2 SASEGT, per germline. The CDR3 is 13 amino acids. DNA for the CDR3: TGTGCCAGCATCCAATGGGCGAACACTGAAGCTTTCTTT. Translation: CASIQWANTEAFF.

The genes are TRBV2 and TRBJ2-3; no definite D call. Looked up from germline, CDR1 is SNHLY and CDR2 is FYNNEI. With 2 bases removed from V and 3 bases from J, the gap between germline ends came to 6 bases. The CDR3 length is 13 residues. In nucleotides, the CDR3 is TGTGCCAGCAGTGAAACCCCTACAGATACGCAGTATTTT. Translating gives CASSETPTDTQYF.

The rearrangement uses TRBV6-5 and TRBJ1-1; TRBD1 is a possible D gene (6 bases). The CDR3 runs 14 residues. V was trimmed by 6 bases and J by 0 bases, leaving 11 bases between them. The germline gives CDR1 MNHEY, CDR2 SVGAGI. DNA for the CDR3: TGTGCCAGCAGCCAGGGACACCTGAACACTGAAGCTTTCTTT. It yields the protein CASSQGHLNTEAFF.

The rearrangement uses TRBV5-1 and TRBJ2-3; 8 bases are a match to TRBD1. CDR1 SGHRS and CDR2 YFSETQ come from the germline V gene. This CDR3 is built from 14 residues. Losses at the gene ends were 4 bases for V and 4 bases for J; bases not matched to a gene: 5. The CDR3 nucleotides are TGCGCCAGCAGCCTTGGACAGGGACCAGATACGCAGTATTTT. Amino acids: CASSLGQGPDTQYF.

The chain carries TRBV3-1 and TRBJ2-7; 7 nucleotides line up with TRBD1. This CDR3 region has 15 residues. Germline trimming cut 1 base from V and 3 bases from J; bases unmatched to any gene: 6. Germline V gene sequence: CDR1 LGHDT, CDR2 YNNKEL (reference sequence). CDR3: CASSQGDPGGYEQYF. The CDR3 coding sequence is TGTGCCAGCAGCCAAGGAGACCCAGGGGGCTACGAGCAGTACTTC.

The J gene is TRBJ1-2, the V gene TRBV2; D uncertain. CDR1 is SNHLY, CDR2 FYNNEI, per germline. CDR3 length equals 12 residues. Trimming pared 6 bases from V and 1 base from J, leaving 6 bases between. The CDR3 DNA is TGTGCCAGCAGGGAGTTTAACTATGGCTACACCTTC. Protein product: CASREFNYGYTF.

In this sample, this clonotype turned up a few times. This chain's CDR3 is CASSSRGPPLRFF. The CDR3 DNA reads as TGTGCCAGCAGCTCCCGGGGGCCCCCCCTTCGGTTCTTC. The J gene is TRBJ2-1, the V gene TRBV7-2, with D possibly being TRBD1 or TRBD2 (6 bases each). The CDR3 is 13 residues long. V gave up 4 bases and J gave up 15 bases, with 19 bases separating them. In germline, CDR1 is SGHTA, CDR2 FQGNSA.